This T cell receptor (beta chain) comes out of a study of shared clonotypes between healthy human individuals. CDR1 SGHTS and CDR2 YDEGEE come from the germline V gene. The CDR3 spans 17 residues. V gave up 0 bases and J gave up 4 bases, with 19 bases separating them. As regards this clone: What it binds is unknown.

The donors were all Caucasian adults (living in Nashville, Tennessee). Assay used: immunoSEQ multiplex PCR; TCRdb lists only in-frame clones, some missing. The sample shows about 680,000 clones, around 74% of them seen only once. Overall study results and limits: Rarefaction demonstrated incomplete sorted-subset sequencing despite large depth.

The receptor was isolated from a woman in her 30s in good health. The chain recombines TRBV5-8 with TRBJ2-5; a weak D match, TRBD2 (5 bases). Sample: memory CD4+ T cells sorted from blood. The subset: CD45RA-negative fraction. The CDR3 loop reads CASSLEVSTDWGETQYF. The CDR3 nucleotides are TGTGCCAGCAGCTTGGAGGTTTCTACGGACTGGGGAGAGACCCAGTACTTC.